Reported below is one T cell receptor beta chain. The antigen is unknown. The sample originates from a study of T cell responses to AZD1222 COVID-19 vaccine. Study overall: It was second doses at about 4 or about 12 weeks that were pooled. Broader study findings: Nearly half of the spike-specific TCRs reportedly recognize variant regions that carry no mutations. Breadth and depth of Spike-specific TCRs rose after two AZD1222 doses.

Profiled with immunoSEQ multiplex PCR; TCRdb holds only in-frame clones, not every one. Altogether about 120,000 clones are present, 80% to 95% being singletons, with the ten largest covering 4% to 5.5%. V was cut by 4 bases and J by 3 bases, with 16 bases left in between. Germline values: CDR1 LGHDT, CDR2 YNNKEL (reference sequence). The CDR3 loop spans 15 amino acids. The sample consisted of peripheral blood, taken on day 0 of AZD1222 vaccination. The clonotype was recovered from an adult in good health. The rearrangement uses TRBV3-1 (or the pseudogene TRBV3-2) and TRBJ2-7, with a weak D call TRBD2 (5 bases). CDR3 in DNA: TGTGCCAGCAGCCCCCAGGAGGCGGATCTCTACGAGCAGTACTTC. Encoded protein: CASSPQEADLYEQYF.